A selection of T cell receptor beta chains follows, all from one sample in a study of cytomegalovirus exposure and HLA in healthy donors. Assay used: immunoSEQ multiplex PCR; TCRdb lists only in-frame clones, some missing. The sample contains roughly 120,000 clones, about 73% of which appear only once. Sample: PBMCs. The receptors shown here come from a woman aged 40 to 55 in good health and CMV-seropositive. CDR3s include the opening cysteine and the closing phenylalanine or tryptophan. Fields, in order: clone size, V gene, J gene, D gene, CDR3 protein, CDR3 DNA. The D gene is left open where the match is weak. The size entry is marked missing in some rows and otherwise reads once, few, many or a size class.

>few|TRBV6-5|TRBJ2-7|.
CATREGGYEQYF
TGTGCCACCCGAGAAGGGGGCTACGAGCAGTACTTC
>.|TRBV4-1|TRBJ1-5|TRBD1
CASSQGTGDNQPQHF
TGCGCCAGCAGCCAAGGGACAGGGGACAATCAGCCCCAGCATTTT
>.|TRBV5-1|TRBJ1-4|.
CASSAGDGGGEKLFF
TGCGCCAGCAGCGCCGGGGACGGGGGGGGTGAAAAACTGTTTTTT
>.|TRBV4-1|TRBJ2-7|TRBD2
CASSQEASPLAGVEQYF
TGCGCCAGCAGCCAAGAAGCGAGTCCACTAGCGGGGGTCGAGCAGTACTTC
>.|TRBV4-3|TRBJ1-2|TRBD1
CASSQKRQGRNGYTF
TGCGCCAGCAGCCAAAAGAGACAGGGGAGGAATGGCTACACCTTC
>.|TRBV7-2|TRBJ1-1|TRBD1
CASSWNRGNTEAFF
TGTGCCAGCAGCTGGAACAGGGGTAACACTGAAGCTTTCTTT
>.|TRBV5-4|TRBJ2-1|.
CASSLVGDSGNEQFF
TGTGCCAGCAGCTTGGTCGGGGACTCAGGCAATGAGCAGTTCTTC
>few|TRBV27|TRBJ2-3|TRBD2
CASSSRDPLLAGGKDTQYF
TGTGCCAGCAGTTCTAGGGACCCACTGCTAGCGGGGGGTAAAGATACGCAGTATTTT
>.|TRBV5-4|TRBJ2-7|.
CASSSGDLGVSYEQYF
TGTGCCAGCAGCTCGGGGGATCTGGGCGTCTCCTACGAGCAGTACTTC
>few|TRBV6-5|TRBJ2-5|TRBD1
CASTRGQGEETQYF
TGTGCCAGCACCCGGGGACAGGGAGAAGAGACCCAGTACTTC
>.|TRBV5-1|TRBJ1-1|.
CASSLVSDTEAFF
TGCGCCAGCAGCTTGGTTTCGGACACTGAAGCTTTCTTT
>.|TRBV11-2|TRBJ1-2|TRBD1
CASSYRTGGNYGYTF
TGTGCCAGCAGCTATCGGACAGGGGGAAACTATGGCTACACCTTC
>few|TRBV4-3|TRBJ2-2|TRBD1
CASSQTGDGNGELFF
TGCGCCAGCAGCCAGACAGGGGACGGTAACGGGGAGCTGTTTTTT
>.|TRBV9|TRBJ1-5|.
CASSAGTFGNQPQHF
TGTGCCAGCAGCGCTGGGACTTTCGGCAATCAGCCCCAGCATTTT
>few|TRBV29-1|TRBJ1-2|TRBD1
CSVGQGAYGYTF
TGCAGCGTGGGACAGGGGGCCTATGGCTACACCTTC
>once|TRBV4-3|TRBJ2-7|TRBD2
CASSQGLAGAYEQYF
TGCGCCAGCAGCCAAGGACTAGCGGGGGCCTACGAGCAGTACTTC
>.|TRBV6-4|TRBJ2-2|.
CASKAGSRGDTGELFF
TGTGCCAGCAAAGCAGGGAGCAGGGGTGACACCGGGGAGCTGTTTTTT
>.|TRBV9|TRBJ2-4|.
CASSVGVQSTKNIQYF
TGTGCCAGCAGCGTAGGCGTACAGTCGACCAAAAACATTCAGTACTTC
>.|TRBV19|TRBJ2-7|.
CASTRSPGKAYEQYF
TGTGCCAGCACACGGTCGCCGGGGAAGGCCTACGAGCAGTACTTC